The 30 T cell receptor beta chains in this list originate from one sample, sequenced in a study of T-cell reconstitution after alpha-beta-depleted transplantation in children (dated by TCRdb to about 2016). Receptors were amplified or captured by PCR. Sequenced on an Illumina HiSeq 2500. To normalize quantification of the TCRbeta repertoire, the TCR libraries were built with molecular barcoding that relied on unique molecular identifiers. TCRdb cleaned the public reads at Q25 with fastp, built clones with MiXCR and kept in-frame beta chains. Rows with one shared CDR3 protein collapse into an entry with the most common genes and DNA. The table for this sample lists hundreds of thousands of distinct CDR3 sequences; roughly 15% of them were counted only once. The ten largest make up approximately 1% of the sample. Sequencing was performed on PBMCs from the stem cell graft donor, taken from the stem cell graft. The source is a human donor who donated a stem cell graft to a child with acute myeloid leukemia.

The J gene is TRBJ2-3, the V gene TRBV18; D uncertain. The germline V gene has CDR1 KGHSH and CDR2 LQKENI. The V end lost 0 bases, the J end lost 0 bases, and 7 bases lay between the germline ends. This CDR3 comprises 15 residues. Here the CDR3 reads CASSPPQTSTDTQYF. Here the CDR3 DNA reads TGTGCCAGCTCACCACCACAGACTAGCACAGATACGCAGTATTTT.

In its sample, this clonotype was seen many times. CDR3 sequence reads: CASSWTGDEQYF. The CDR3 bases are TGCGCCAGCAGCTGGACAGGGGACGAGCAGTACTTC. The genes are TRBV5-1 and TRBJ2-7; 9 bases fit TRBD1. This CDR3 comprises 12 residues. V dropped 3 bases and J dropped 5; count of bases not matched to a gene: 0. Germline loops: CDR1 SGHRS, CDR2 YFSETQ.

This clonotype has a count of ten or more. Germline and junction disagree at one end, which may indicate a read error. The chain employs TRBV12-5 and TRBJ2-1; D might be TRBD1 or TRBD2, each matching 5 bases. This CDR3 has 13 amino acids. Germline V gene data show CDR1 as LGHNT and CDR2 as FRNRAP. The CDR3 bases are TGTGCTAGTGGTTTCGGGGAGCAGGGCCGAGAGATCTTC. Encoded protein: CASGFGEQGREIF.

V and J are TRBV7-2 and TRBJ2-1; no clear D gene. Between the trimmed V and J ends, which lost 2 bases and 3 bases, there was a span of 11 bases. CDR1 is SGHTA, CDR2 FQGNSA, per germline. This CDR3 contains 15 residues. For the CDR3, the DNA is TGTGCCAGCAGCTTACCGACGGTACGCTACAATGAGCAGTTCTTC. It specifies CASSLPTVRYNEQFF.

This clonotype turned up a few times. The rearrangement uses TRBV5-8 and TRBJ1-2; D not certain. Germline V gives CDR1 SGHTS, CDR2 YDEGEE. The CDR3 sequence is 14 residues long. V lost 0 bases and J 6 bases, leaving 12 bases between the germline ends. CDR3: CASSLERGIHGYTF. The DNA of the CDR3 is TGTGCCAGCAGCTTGGAACGGGGAATCCATGGCTACACCTTC.

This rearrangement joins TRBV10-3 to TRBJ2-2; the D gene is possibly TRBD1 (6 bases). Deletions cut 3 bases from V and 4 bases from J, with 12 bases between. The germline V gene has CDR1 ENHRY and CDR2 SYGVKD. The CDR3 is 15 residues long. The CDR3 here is CAISDQGPFTGELFF. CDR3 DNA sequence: TGTGCCATCAGTGATCAGGGGCCCTTCACCGGGGAGCTGTTTTTT.

The CDR3 sequence is CASSSEWRGGSGNTQYF. CDR3 in DNA: TGTGCCAGCAGCTCTGAGTGGAGGGGGGGCAGTGGGAATACGCAGTATTTT. The V call is TRBV7-2, the J call TRBJ2-3, with D perhaps matching TRBD2 (7 bases). Germline V lookup: CDR1 SGHTA, CDR2 FQGNSA. This CDR3 has 17 residues. Deletions cut 4 bases from V and 7 bases from J, with 24 bases between.

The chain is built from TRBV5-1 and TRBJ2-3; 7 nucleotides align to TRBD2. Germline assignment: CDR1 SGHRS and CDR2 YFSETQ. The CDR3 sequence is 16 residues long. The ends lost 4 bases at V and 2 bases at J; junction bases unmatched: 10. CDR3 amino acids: CASSGNLAVPTDTQYF. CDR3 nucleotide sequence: TGCGCCAGCAGCGGGAACCTAGCGGTACCCACAGATACGCAGTATTTT. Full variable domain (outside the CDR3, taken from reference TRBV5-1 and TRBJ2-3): KAGVTQTPRYLIKTRGQQVTLSCSPISGHRSVSWYQQTPGQGLQFLFEYFSETQRNKGNFPGRFSGRQFSNSRSEMNVSTLELGDSALYLCASSGNLAVPTDTQYFGPGTRLTVL.

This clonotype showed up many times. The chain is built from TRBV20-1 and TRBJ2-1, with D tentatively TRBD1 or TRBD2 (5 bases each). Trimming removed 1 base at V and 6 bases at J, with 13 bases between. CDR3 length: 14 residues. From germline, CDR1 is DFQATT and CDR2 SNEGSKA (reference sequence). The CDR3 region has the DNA TGCAGTGCTAGAGGGGGGAGTAAGTTCAATGAGCAGTTCTTC. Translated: CSARGGSKFNEQFF.

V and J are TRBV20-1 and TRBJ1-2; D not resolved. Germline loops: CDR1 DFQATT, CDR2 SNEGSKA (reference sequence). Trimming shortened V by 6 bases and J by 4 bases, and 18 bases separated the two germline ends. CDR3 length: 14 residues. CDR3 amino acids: CSAPDRPLIYGYTF. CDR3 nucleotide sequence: TGCAGTGCACCCGACCGACCACTGATCTATGGCTACACCTTC.

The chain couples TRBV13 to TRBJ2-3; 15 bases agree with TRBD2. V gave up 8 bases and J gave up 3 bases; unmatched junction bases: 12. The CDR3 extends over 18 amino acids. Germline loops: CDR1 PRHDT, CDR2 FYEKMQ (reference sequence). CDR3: CASCPYGGLAGGTDTQYF. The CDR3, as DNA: TGTGCCAGCTGTCCCTATGGGGGACTAGCGGGGGGAACAGATACGCAGTATTTT.

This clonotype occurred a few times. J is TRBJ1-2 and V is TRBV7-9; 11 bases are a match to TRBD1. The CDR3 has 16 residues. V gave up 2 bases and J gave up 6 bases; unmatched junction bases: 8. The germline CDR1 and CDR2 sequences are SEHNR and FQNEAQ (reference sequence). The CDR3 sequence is CASSLSRDRGKDGYTF. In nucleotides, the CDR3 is TGTGCCAGCAGCTTATCCCGGGACAGGGGGAAGGATGGCTACACCTTC.

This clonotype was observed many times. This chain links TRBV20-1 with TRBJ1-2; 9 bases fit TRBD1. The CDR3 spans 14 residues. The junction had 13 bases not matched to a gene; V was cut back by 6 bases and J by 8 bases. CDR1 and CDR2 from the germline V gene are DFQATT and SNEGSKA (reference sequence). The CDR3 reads CSARGGTGTQGYTF. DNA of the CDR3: TGCAGTGCCCGAGGTGGGACAGGGACTCAAGGCTACACCTTC.

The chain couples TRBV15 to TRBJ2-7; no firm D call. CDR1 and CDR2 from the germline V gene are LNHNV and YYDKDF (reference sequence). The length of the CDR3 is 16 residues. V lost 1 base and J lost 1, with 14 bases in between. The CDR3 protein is CATSRGGSRLSYEQYF. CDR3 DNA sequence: TGTGCCACCAGCAGAGGAGGAAGCCGACTTTCCTACGAGCAGTACTTC.

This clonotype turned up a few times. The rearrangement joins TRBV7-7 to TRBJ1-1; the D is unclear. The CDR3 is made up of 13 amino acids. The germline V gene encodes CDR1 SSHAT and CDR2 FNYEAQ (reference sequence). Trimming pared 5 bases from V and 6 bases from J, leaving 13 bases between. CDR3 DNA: TGTGCCAGCAGCCCCGTTTCTGGCGCTGAAGCTTTCTTT. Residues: CASSPVSGAEAFF.

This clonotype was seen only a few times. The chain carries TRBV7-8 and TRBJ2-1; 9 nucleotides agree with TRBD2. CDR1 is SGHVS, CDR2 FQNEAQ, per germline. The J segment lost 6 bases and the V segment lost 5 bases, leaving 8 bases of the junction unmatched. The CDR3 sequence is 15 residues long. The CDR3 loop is CASSPRDSGSNEQFF. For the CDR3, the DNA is TGTGCCAGCAGCCCTAGGGATAGCGGGAGCAATGAGCAGTTCTTC.

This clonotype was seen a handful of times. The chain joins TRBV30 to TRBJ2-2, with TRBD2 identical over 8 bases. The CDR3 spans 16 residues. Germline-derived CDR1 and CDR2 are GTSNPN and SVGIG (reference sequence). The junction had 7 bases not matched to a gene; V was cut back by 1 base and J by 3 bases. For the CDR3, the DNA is TGTGCCTGGAGTGAGTCAGGAGCGGGGGACACCGGGGAGCTGTTTTTT. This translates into CAWSESGAGDTGELFF.

The CDR3 nucleotides are TGTGCCAGCAGCGAACTAGCGGGGGTTGTGGGTGAGCAGTTCTTC. Translating gives CASSELAGVVGEQFF. The chain has TRBV11-2 and TRBJ2-1; 11 positions match TRBD2. The CDR3 runs 15 residues. V shed 5 bases and J 9 bases; nucleotides not matched to a gene: 9. CDR1 and CDR2 from the germline V gene are SGHAT and FQNNGV. Drawing the rest from reference TRBV11-2 and TRBJ2-1, the complete variable domain is EAGVAQSPRYKIIEKRQSVAFWCNPISGHATLYWYQQILGQGPKLLIQFQNNGVVDDSQLPKDRFSAERLKGVDSTLKIQPAKLEDSAVYLCASSELAGVVGEQFFGPGTRLTVL.

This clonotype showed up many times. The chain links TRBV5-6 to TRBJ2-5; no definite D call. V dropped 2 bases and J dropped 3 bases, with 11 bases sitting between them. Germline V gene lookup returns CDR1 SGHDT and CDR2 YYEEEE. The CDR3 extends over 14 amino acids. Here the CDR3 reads CASSLYHRKETQYF. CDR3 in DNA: TGTGCCAGCAGCTTATACCATAGGAAAGAGACCCAGTACTTC.

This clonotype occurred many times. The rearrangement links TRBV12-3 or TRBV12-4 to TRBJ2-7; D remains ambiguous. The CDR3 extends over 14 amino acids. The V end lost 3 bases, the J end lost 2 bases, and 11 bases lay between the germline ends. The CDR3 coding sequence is TGTGCCAGCAGTTTGTCCGGGTTCGCCTACGAGCAGTACTTC. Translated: CASSLSGFAYEQYF.

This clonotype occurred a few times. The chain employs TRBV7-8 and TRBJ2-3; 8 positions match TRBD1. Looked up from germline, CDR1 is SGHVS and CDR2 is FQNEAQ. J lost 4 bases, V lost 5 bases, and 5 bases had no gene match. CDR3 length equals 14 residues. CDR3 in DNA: TGTGCCAGCAGCCAACAACAGGGGGCAGATACGCAGTATTTT. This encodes CASSQQQGADTQYF.

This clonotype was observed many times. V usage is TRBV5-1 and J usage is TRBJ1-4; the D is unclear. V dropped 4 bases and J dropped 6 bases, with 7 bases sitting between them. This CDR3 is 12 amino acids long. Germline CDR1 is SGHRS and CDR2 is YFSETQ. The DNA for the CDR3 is TGCGCCAGCAGCCGGACGGATGAAAAACTGTTTTTT. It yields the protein CASSRTDEKLFF.

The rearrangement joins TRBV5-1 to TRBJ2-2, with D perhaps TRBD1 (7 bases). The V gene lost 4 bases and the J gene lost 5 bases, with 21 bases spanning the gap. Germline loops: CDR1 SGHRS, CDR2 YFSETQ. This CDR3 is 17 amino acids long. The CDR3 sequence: CASSPEGASSLTGELFF. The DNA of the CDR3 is TGCGCCAGCAGCCCGGAGGGGGCGAGTAGTTTAACCGGGGAGCTGTTTTTT.

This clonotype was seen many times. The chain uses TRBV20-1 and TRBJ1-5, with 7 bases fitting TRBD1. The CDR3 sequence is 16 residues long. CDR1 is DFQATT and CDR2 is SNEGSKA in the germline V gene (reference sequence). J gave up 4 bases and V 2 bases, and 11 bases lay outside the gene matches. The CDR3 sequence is CSARPSVGQVNQPQHF. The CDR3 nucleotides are TGCAGTGCTAGACCTTCTGTCGGACAGGTTAATCAGCCCCAGCATTTT.

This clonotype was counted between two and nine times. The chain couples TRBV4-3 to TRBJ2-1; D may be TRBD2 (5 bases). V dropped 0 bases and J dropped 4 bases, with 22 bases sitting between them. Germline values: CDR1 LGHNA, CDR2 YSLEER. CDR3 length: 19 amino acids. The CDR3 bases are TGCGCCAGCAGCCAAGAAAGCCTTCACTCCGGGATTGGATACAATGAGCAGTTCTTC. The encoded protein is CASSQESLHSGIGYNEQFF.

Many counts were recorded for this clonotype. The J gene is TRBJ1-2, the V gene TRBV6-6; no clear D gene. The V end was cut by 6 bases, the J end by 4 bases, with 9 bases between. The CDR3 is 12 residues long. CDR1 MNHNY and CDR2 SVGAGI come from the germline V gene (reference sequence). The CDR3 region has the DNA TGTGCCAGCAGGGACGGGAGCTATGGCTACACCTTC. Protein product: CASRDGSYGYTF.

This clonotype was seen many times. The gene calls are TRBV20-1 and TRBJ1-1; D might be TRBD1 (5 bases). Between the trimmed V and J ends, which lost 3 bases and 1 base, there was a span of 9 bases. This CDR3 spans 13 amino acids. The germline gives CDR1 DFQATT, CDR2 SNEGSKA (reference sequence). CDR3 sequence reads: CSASADRNTEAFF. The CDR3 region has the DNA TGCAGTGCTAGTGCCGACAGGAACACTGAAGCTTTCTTT.

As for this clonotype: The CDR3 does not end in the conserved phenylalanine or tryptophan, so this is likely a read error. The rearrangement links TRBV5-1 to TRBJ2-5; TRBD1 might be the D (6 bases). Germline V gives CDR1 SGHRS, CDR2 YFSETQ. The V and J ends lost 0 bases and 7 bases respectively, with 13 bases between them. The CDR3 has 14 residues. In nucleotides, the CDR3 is TGCGCCAGCAGCTTGGAGACAGGTGGAGGGACCCAGTACCTC. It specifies CASSLETGGGTQYL.

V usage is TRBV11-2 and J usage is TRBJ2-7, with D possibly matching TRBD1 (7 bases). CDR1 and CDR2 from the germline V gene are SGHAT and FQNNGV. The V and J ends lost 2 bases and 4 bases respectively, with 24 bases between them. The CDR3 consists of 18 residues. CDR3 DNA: TGTGCCAGCAGCTTACGAGGAGGGGGCGCCGACAGAGGTTACGAGCAGTACTTC. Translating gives CASSLRGGGADRGYEQYF.

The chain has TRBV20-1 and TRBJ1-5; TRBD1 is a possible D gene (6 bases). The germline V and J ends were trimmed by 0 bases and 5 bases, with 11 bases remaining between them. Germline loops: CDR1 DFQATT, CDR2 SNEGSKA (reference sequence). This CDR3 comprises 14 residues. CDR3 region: CSARDPGEYQPQHF. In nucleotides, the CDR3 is TGCAGTGCTAGAGATCCAGGGGAATATCAGCCCCAGCATTTT.